The clone carrying this T cell receptor beta chain was counted ten times or more. Its antigen is not identified. A sample-barcoded 5' primer and a J-beta primer mix were used in a second PCR of roughly 6 to 11 cycles. TCRdb processed the 5' RACE reads anew with MiXCR; each CDR3 protein has one entry. The table records fewer than 1,000,000 distinct CDR3 sequences, less than 60% of them present only once. This entry comes from a study of blood T cells in healthy people across ages. Overall study findings and caveats: CMV status of donors was unknown, possibly confounding expanded clonotype changes.

This CDR3 comprises 14 residues. Germline V gene data show CDR1 as DFQATT and CDR2 as SNEGSKA (reference sequence). Trimming at V came to 6 bases and at J to 7 bases, leaving 8 bases not matched to a gene. A minimum of 5 micrograms of total RNA was extracted per sample. This sequence originates from an elderly man in good health. The sample comprised blood. The chain carries TRBV20-1 and TRBJ2-7, with 14 bases lining up with TRBD2. CDR3 residues: CSARGLAGVGEQYF. The DNA for the CDR3 is TGCAGTGCGCGGGGACTAGCGGGAGTGGGAGAGCAGTACTTC.